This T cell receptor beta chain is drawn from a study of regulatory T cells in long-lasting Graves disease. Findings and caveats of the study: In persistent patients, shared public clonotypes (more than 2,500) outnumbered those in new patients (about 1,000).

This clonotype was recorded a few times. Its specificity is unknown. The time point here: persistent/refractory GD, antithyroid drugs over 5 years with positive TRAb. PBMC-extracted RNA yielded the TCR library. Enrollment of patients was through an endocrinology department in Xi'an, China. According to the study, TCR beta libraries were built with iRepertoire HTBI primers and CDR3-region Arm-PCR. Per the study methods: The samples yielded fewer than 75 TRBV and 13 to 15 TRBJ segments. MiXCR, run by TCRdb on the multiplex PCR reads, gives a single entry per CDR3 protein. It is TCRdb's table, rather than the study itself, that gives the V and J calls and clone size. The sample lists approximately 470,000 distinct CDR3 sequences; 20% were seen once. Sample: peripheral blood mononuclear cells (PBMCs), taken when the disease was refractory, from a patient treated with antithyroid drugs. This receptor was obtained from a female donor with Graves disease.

Here the CDR3 reads CASEPGAEGANVLTF. The DNA of the CDR3 is TGCGCCAGCGAGCCAGGGGCGGAGGGGGCCAACGTCCTGACTTTC. V is TRBV5-1 and J is TRBJ2-6; D might be TRBD1 (6 bases). Germline CDR1 SGHRS, CDR2 YFSETQ. Trimming cost V 7 bases and J 4 bases, with 15 bases left between them. This CDR3 contains 15 residues.